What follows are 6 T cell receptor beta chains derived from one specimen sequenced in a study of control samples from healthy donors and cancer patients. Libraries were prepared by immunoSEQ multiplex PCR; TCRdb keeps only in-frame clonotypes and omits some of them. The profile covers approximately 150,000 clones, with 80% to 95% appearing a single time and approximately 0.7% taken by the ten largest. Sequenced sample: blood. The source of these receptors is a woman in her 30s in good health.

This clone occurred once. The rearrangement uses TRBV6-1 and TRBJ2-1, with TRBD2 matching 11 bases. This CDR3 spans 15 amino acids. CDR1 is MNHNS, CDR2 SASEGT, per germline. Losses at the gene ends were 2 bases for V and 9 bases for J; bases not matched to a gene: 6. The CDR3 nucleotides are TGTGCCAGCAGTGAAAGGCTAGCGGGAGGCACTGAGCAGTTCTTC. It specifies CASSERLAGGTEQFF.

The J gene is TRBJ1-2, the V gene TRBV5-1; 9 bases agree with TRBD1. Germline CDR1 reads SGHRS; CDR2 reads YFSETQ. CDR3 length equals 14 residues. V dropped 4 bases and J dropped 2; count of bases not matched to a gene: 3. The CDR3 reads CASSIGQGNYGYTF. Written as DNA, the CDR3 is TGCGCCAGCAGCATCGGACAGGGGAACTATGGCTACACCTTC.

This CDR3 is CSVEESGFNSYNEQFF. CDR3 coding DNA: TGCAGCGTTGAAGAGTCAGGGTTCAATTCCTACAATGAGCAGTTCTTC. The chain links TRBV29-1 to TRBJ2-1, with D perhaps TRBD1 (5 bases). The CDR3 covers 16 residues. Trimming took off 0 bases at V and 1 base at J, with 13 bases between the two ends. Germline V CDR1 and CDR2: SQVTM, ANQGSEA.

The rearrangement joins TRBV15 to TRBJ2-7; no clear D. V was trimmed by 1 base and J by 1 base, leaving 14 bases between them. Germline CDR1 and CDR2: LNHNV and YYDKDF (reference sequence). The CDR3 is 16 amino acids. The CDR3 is CATSRVVGGVSYEQYF. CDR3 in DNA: TGTGCCACCAGCAGAGTAGTGGGTGGGGTATCCTACGAGCAGTACTTC. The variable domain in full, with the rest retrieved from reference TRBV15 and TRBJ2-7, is DAMVIQNPRYQVTQFGKPVTLSCSQTLNHNVMYWYQQKSSQAPKLLFHYYDKDFNNEADTPDNFQSRRPNTSFCFLDIRSPGLGDTAMYLCATSRVVGGVSYEQYFGPGTRLTVT.

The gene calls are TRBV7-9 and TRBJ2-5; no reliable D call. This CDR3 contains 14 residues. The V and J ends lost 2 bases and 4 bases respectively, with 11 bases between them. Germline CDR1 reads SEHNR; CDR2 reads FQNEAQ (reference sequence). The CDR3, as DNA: TGTGCCAGCAGCTTACCTGGAGTGGGAGAGACCCAGTACTTC. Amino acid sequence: CASSLPGVGETQYF.

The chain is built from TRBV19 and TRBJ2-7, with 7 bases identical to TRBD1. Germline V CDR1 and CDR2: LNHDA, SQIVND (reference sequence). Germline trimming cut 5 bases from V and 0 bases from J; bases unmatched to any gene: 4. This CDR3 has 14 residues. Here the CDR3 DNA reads TGTGCCAGTAGTGCCGACAGGGACTCCTACGAGCAGTACTTC. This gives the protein CASSADRDSYEQYF.